Here is one TCR beta chain with its context. TCRdb fed the 5' RACE reads into MiXCR, producing one record per CDR3 protein. This sample has tens of thousands of distinct CDR3 sequences, with less than 15% found just once. The data stem from a study of spatial heterogeneity in lung cancer. Study as a whole: The average count in raw reads for each unique TCR and UMI combination exceeded nine appearances.

The time point: sample taken at primary tumor resection. The study sequenced unsorted whole RNA from tumor, nontumor lung or frozen PBMC. The donors, about 74 patients with untreated early-stage non-small cell lung cancer, provided the samples. This TCR was recovered from a male donor with early-stage non-small cell lung cancer. The input for sequencing was PBMCs, taken at surgery.

The CDR3 here is CASTQGNRGFRQPQHF. The CDR3 coding sequence is TGTGCCAGCACCCAGGGGAACAGGGGGTTTCGTCAGCCCCAGCATTTT. The chain joins TRBV6-2 or TRBV6-3 to TRBJ1-5, with TRBD1 matching 8 bases. V shed 7 bases, J shed 6 bases, and the junction held 14 bases outside the gene matches. The V gene's germline CDR1 is MNHEY and CDR2 SVGEGT. The CDR3 extends over 16 amino acids.